Listed below are T cell receptor beta chains from one sample, sequenced in a study of CD8 T cells in Susac syndrome. A single record per CDR3 protein comes from TCRdb applying MiXCR to the immunoSEQ multiplex PCR reads. The sample lists roughly 200,000 distinct CDR3 sequences, 95% occurring once. The sample consisted of CD4+ T cells from PBMCs. These TCRs come from a human donor with multiple sclerosis. The CDR3 runs from the conserved cysteine through the conserved F or W. D genes are given only for firm matches. Expanded clones get a size class; other rows say once, few or many, or leave the size out.

V	size	D	J	DNA	CDR3
TRBV12-3/TRBV12-4	once	.	TRBJ1-1	TGTGCCAGCAGACCCCAGGGGAGGAACACTGAAGCTTTCTTT	CASRPQGRNTEAFF
TRBV18	.	.	TRBJ1-6	TGTGCCAGCTCACCAGTTCCGGCAGCCTCTAACTTCAATTCACCCCTCCACTTT	CASSPVPAASNFNSPLHF
TRBV2	.	TRBD2	TRBJ2-1	TGTGCCAGCAGCGAGGCTAGCGGGGGGCCCAATGAGCAGTTCTTC	CASSEASGGPNEQFF
TRBV19	.	TRBD1	TRBJ1-1	TGTGCCAGTATCCCGGGGACAGGGAACACTGAAGCTTTCTTT	CASIPGTGNTEAFF
TRBV30	once	.	TRBJ2-2	TGTGCCTGGAGTGTACGGTGGACAGTCGCGAACACCGGGGAGCTGTTTTTT	CAWSVRWTVANTGELFF
TRBV20-1	once	.	TRBJ2-3	TGCAGTTCACTTCACACCCTCGGGTCTCTACGCACAGATACGCAGTATTTT	CSSLHTLGSLRTDTQYF
TRBV12-3/TRBV12-4	.	TRBD1	TRBJ1-1	TGTGCCAGCAGTCTCGGACAGGGGGATGACACTGAAGCTTTCTTT	CASSLGQGDDTEAFF
TRBV27	.	TRBD2	TRBJ2-5	TGTGCCAGCGGATACACGAGACTAGCGATGCAGACCCAGTACTTC	CASGYTRLAMQTQYF
TRBV3-1	.	.	TRBJ2-1	TGTGCCAGCAGCCAAGATAGGAGGTCTAGCGAAAACAATGAGCAGTTCTTC	CASSQDRRSSENNEQFF
TRBV12-5	.	.	TRBJ2-2	TGTGCTAGTGGTCCACCTTGGCCGGACGCGAACACCGGGGAGCTGTTTTTT	CASGPPWPDANTGELFF
TRBV29-1	.	TRBD1	TRBJ2-2	TGCAGCGGAGGGACAGGGGGCCCCGGGGAGCTGTTTTTT	CSGGTGGPGELFF
TRBV6-5	.	TRBD1	TRBJ1-1	TGTGCCAGCAGTTACTCGATGCAGGGGGAAACTGAAGCTTTCTTT	CASSYSMQGETEAFF
TRBV9	.	.	TRBJ1-2	TGTGCCAGCAGCGTTCGCGTCGACGATGGCTACACCTTC	CASSVRVDDGYTF
TRBV20-1	.	.	TRBJ2-3	TGCAGTGCTAGATGGGCCGCCTCGACAGATACGCAGTATTTT	CSARWAASTDTQYF